A selection of T cell receptor beta chains follows, all from one sample in a study of blood T cell repertoires in COVID-19. The method was immunoSEQ multiplex PCR; TCRdb's version includes in-frame clones alone and lacks a portion of them. The sample holds 150,000 to 200,000 clones, roughly four fifths seen once. The sample was peripheral blood. The origin of the receptors is a woman in her sixties or seventies with COVID-19, enrolled during active disease. Both conserved end residues are part of each CDR3. The D gene is left open where the match is weak. Some rows have no size entry. The others give once, few or many, or a class for an expanded clone.

TRBJ2-3 TRBD1 TRBV7-9 NA CASSLGSGGATDTQYF TGTGCCAGCAGCTTAGGGTCAGGGGGCGCAACAGATACGCAGTATTTT
TRBJ2-2 NA TRBV7-2 NA CASSPTRGGITGELFF TGTGCCAGCAGCCCAACCCGTGGAGGGATAACCGGGGAGCTGTTTTTT
TRBJ2-1 TRBD2 TRBV24-1 NA CATSDPGLSYNEQFF TGTGCCACCAGTGATCCGGGACTATCTTACAATGAGCAGTTCTTC
TRBJ2-3 TRBD2 TRBV19 once CASSSRLAGSTDTQYF TGTGCCAGTAGTTCCAGACTAGCGGGAAGCACAGATACGCAGTATTTT
TRBJ1-1 TRBD1 TRBV28 NA CASSSTGGTEAFF TGTGCCAGCAGTTCTACAGGGGGCACTGAAGCTTTCTTT
TRBJ2-1 NA TRBV7-6 NA CASSSVMDNEQFF TGTGCCAGCAGCTCGGTCATGGACAATGAGCAGTTCTTC
TRBJ1-5 NA TRBV19 NA CASSIPPQGPGQPQHF TGTGCCAGTAGTATCCCCCCACAGGGACCGGGTCAGCCCCAGCATTTT
TRBJ2-5 NA TRBV5-3 few CARKVTPGRHQETQYF TGTGCCAGAAAGGTAACGCCAGGGAGGCACCAAGAGACCCAGTACTTC
TRBJ2-3 NA TRBV27 NA CASSFVGSTDTQYF TGTGCCAGCAGTTTCGTCGGTAGCACAGATACGCAGTATTTT
TRBJ2-5 NA TRBV2 NA CASSSGTSETQYF TGTGCCAGCAGTTCCGGGACTTCAGAGACCCAGTACTTC
TRBJ1-2 NA TRBV10-3 NA CAIKSQDTTIPMGYTF TGTGCCATCAAATCCCAGGACACTACTATACCTATGGGCTACACCTTC
TRBJ2-7 TRBD2 TRBV20-1 NA CSASRTSGTYEQYF TGCAGTGCTAGTCGGACTAGCGGTACCTACGAGCAGTACTTC
TRBJ2-7 TRBD1 TRBV25-1 NA CASSARLGTGGTVEQYF TGTGCCAGCAGTGCCCGGCTCGGGACAGGGGGTACGGTCGAGCAGTACTTC
TRBJ2-1 TRBD2 TRBV15 NA CATSSERGRLFGQFF TGTGCCACCAGCTCGGAGCGGGGGAGGTTGTTTGGGCAGTTCTTC
TRBJ2-5 NA TRBV5-6 once CASSPPGQETQYF TGTGCCAGCAGCCCTCCCGGGCAAGAGACCCAGTACTTC
TRBJ2-5 TRBD2 TRBV24-1 NA CASKAGSGETQYF TGTGCCAGCAAAGCGGGGAGTGGAGAGACCCAGTACTTC
TRBJ1-6 NA TRBV11-2 once CASSPATRGYNSPLHF TGTGCCAGCAGCCCAGCGACCCGGGGGTATAATTCACCCCTCCACTTT
TRBJ1-4 TRBD1 TRBV29-1 NA CSVGGQGADKLFF TGCAGCGTGGGTGGACAGGGGGCTGACAAACTGTTTTTT
TRBJ1-4 NA TRBV5-1 NA CASSFTGNGYNEKLFF TGCGCCAGCAGCTTTACAGGGAATGGGTATAATGAAAAACTGTTTTTT
TRBJ2-1 TRBD1 TRBV5-1 NA CASREGTGLFF TGCGCCAGCAGGGAGGGGACAGGGTTGTTCTTC
TRBJ2-5 TRBD2 TRBV11-2 once CASSLVASGRGETQYF TGTGCCAGCAGCTTAGTGGCTAGCGGGAGGGGAGAGACCCAGTACTTC
TRBJ1-1 NA TRBV30 NA CAWSRGSVDARTEAFF TGTGCCTGGAGTAGGGGGTCAGTGGATGCCCGAACTGAAGCTTTCTTT
TRBJ1-3 NA TRBV2 NA CASSEGGAGNTIYF TGTGCCAGCAGTGAAGGGGGGGCTGGAAACACCATATATTTT
TRBJ2-3 NA TRBV28 NA CASSLSGVDTQYF TGTGCCAGCAGCCTATCGGGGGTAGATACGCAGTATTTT
TRBJ1-6 TRBD1 TRBV6-5 NA CASSSGTGGGSPLHF TGTGCCAGCAGTTCTGGGACAGGTGGGGGTTCACCCCTCCACTTT
TRBJ1-3 TRBD1 TRBV19 NA CASSTLQGRGNTIYF TGTGCCAGTAGTACCCTACAGGGGCGCGGAAACACCATATATTTT
TRBJ1-2 NA TRBV5-4 NA CASSSPTGGEGGYTF TGTGCCAGCAGCAGCCCAACGGGGGGGGAAGGAGGCTACACCTTC
TRBJ1-1 TRBD1 TRBV7-2 NA CASRFGTGGLAEAFF TGTGCCAGCAGATTTGGGACAGGGGGCTTGGCTGAAGCTTTCTTT
TRBJ2-7 TRBD2 TRBV13 NA CASTLGGSYEQYF TGTGCCAGCACCTTGGGGGGGTCCTACGAGCAGTACTTC
TRBJ2-5 NA TRBV20-1 NA CSVGTEETQYF TGCAGTGTCGGTACGGAAGAGACCCAGTACTTC
TRBJ2-2 NA TRBV2 few CASQRGGANTGELFF TGTGCCAGCCAGCGAGGCGGCGCGAACACCGGGGAGCTGTTTTTT
TRBJ2-3 TRBD1 TRBV27 once CASSSSLTGMIQSTDTQYF TGTGCCAGCAGTTCCTCCTTGACAGGGATGATTCAAAGCACAGATACGCAGTATTTT
TRBJ1-2 TRBD1 TRBV6-2/TRBV6-3 NA CASSPTRDRGLTIYGYTF TGTGCCAGCAGCCCTACCCGGGACAGGGGTCTTACGATCTATGGCTACACCTTC
TRBJ2-7 NA TRBV3-1/TRBV3-2 NA CASRGSRGEQYF TGTGCCAGCAGAGGGAGTCGGGGAGAGCAGTACTTC
TRBJ2-3 TRBD1 TRBV12-3/TRBV12-4 once CASETGGDTQYF TGTGCCAGCGAAACAGGGGGAGATACGCAGTATTTT
TRBJ2-7 TRBD2 TRBV7-2 NA CASSLAGGGSSYEQYF TGTGCCAGCAGCTTGGCGGGGGGTGGGAGCTCCTACGAGCAGTACTTC
TRBJ2-7 TRBD1 TRBV7-8 NA CASSLVLQGTGEQYF TGTGCCAGCAGCTTAGTGCTACAGGGGACGGGCGAGCAGTACTTC
TRBJ2-7 TRBD1 TRBV7-9 NA CASSSRQGISYEQYF TGTGCCAGCAGCTCCCGACAGGGCATCTCCTACGAGCAGTACTTC
TRBJ1-5 TRBD1 TRBV10-3 NA CAISAETGVNQPQHF TGTGCCATCAGTGCTGAGACAGGGGTGAATCAGCCCCAGCATTTT
TRBJ1-2 TRBD1 TRBV7-2 NA CASSFQDRVGGYTF TGTGCCAGCAGCTTCCAGGACAGGGTGGGTGGCTACACCTTC
TRBJ2-5 NA TRBV15 NA CATSRDARHEETQYF TGTGCCACCAGCAGAGATGCCAGACATGAAGAGACCCAGTACTTC
TRBJ2-3 TRBD1 TRBV4-1 NA CASSQSSGGIGTDTQYF TGCGCCAGCAGCCAATCCTCAGGGGGAATCGGCACAGATACGCAGTATTTT
TRBJ2-1 TRBD2 TRBV6-5 NA CASSSPTPGTSGKRFF TGTGCCAGCAGTTCTCCGACCCCCGGGACTAGCGGCAAGAGGTTCTTC
TRBJ2-1 NA TRBV6-5 NA CASRATSTYNEQFF TGTGCCAGCAGGGCGACTTCCACCTACAATGAGCAGTTCTTC
TRBJ1-1 NA TRBV5-1 NA CASSPEQLGTEAFF TGCGCCAGCAGTCCCGAACAGCTGGGTACTGAAGCTTTCTTT
TRBJ1-2 TRBD1 TRBV5-5 NA CASSPPGQRNYGYTF TGTGCCAGCAGCCCTCCGGGACAGAGAAACTATGGCTACACCTTC
TRBJ1-1 NA TRBV5-1 NA CASSSRGEAFF TGCGCCAGCAGCTCACGGGGGGAAGCTTTCTTT
TRBJ2-1 TRBD2 TRBV5-1 NA CASSSGLAGVEQFF TGCGCCAGCAGCTCGGGACTAGCGGGAGTTGAGCAGTTCTTC
TRBJ2-5 NA TRBV5-4 few CASRSEPGQETQYF TGTGCCAGCAGATCCGAGCCGGGGCAAGAGACCCAGTACTTC
TRBJ1-1 NA TRBV5-1 NA CASSSIPSTEAFF TGCGCCAGCAGCTCCATTCCGAGCACTGAAGCTTTCTTT